This entry lists 3 T cell receptor beta chains sequenced from one sample in a study of blood T cell repertoires in COVID-19 (dated by TCRdb to 2018 to 2021). The library was made by the immunoSEQ multiplex PCR assay. TCRdb limited this immuneACCESS table to in-frame rearrangements with V and J called. A share of clones is missing; checked studies link under half to unresolved V genes, and the rest is unexplained. This sample is represented by approximately 400,000 clones; more than 70% of them were singletons. Around 1.3% of the sample is taken by the ten largest. The sample comprised PBMCs or T cells enriched from blood (not recorded which). These receptors all come from a man aged 25-45 years who had recovered from COVID-19.

The chain is built from TRBV6-1 and TRBJ2-7; 9 bases agree with TRBD1. The CDR3 covers 15 residues. CDR1 is MNHNS and CDR2 is SASEGT in the germline V gene. J gave up 6 bases and V 2 bases, and 8 bases lay outside the gene matches. The CDR3 coding sequence is TGTGCCAGCAGTGAACCGGGACAGGGAACAGGCGAGCAGTACTTC. Translated: CASSEPGQGTGEQYF.

V and J are TRBV2 and TRBJ1-2; D perhaps matches TRBD1 (5 bases). Per germline, CDR1 SNHLY and CDR2 FYNNEI. V gave up 1 base and J gave up 7 bases, with 16 bases separating them. This CDR3 is built from 15 residues. The CDR3 here is CASSEGPTGVSGYTF. The CDR3 nucleotides are TGTGCCAGCAGTGAAGGGCCTACGGGGGTGAGTGGCTACACCTTC. The entire variable domain, with the rest obtained from reference TRBV2 and TRBJ1-2, is as follows: EPEVTQTPSHQVTQMGQEVILRCVPISNHLYFYWYRQILGQKVEFLVSFYNNEISEKSEIFDDQFSVERPDGSNFTLKIRSTKLEDSAMYFCASSEGPTGVSGYTFGSGTRLTVV.

The V call is TRBV5-4, the J call TRBJ2-5; 9 bases match TRBD1. Germline V CDR1 and CDR2: SGHNT, YYREEE (reference sequence). The CDR3 is 15 amino acids. V dropped 0 bases and J dropped 9; count of bases not matched to a gene: 9. CDR3 loop: CASSLDRGRLSSQYF. The CDR3 coding sequence is TGTGCCAGCAGCTTGGACAGGGGGCGCTTAAGCTCCCAGTACTTC.